A single sample is the source of the 3 T cell receptor beta chains below, sequenced in a study of siplizumab effects on memory and regulatory T cells. This table comes from immunoSEQ multiplex PCR, and its TCRdb copy is limited to in-frame clones, with some not included. The table shows over 85,000 clones, with around 97% occurring only once. The specimen sequenced was naive CD4+ T cells sorted from blood. The source of these receptors is a human donor in good health.

This chain joins TRBV7-8 and TRBJ2-5, with 7 bases aligning to TRBD2. The CDR3 has 13 amino acids. Germline V CDR1 and CDR2: SGHVS, FQNEAQ. V shed 3 bases and J 2 bases; nucleotides not matched to a gene: 0. The CDR3 DNA reads TGTGCCAGCAGCTTCGGGGGGCAAGAGACCCAGTACTTC. Translating gives CASSFGGQETQYF.

V usage is TRBV14 and J usage is TRBJ2-7, with D uncertain. V lost 6 bases, J lost 4 bases, and 19 bases lay in between. Germline lookup yields CDR1 SGHDN and CDR2 FVKESK. The CDR3 runs to 15 residues. CDR3 DNA sequence: TGTGCCAGCAGTAAACCGGGCCACAAGGTATACGAGCAGTACTTC. The encoded protein is CASSKPGHKVYEQYF.

The rearrangement uses TRBV18 and TRBJ1-4, with TRBD1 matching 8 bases. This CDR3 is built from 15 residues. V shed 2 bases and J 8 bases; nucleotides not matched to a gene: 7. Germline V gene sequence: CDR1 KGHSH, CDR2 LQKENI. The CDR3 reads CASSPARTGIEKLFF. The CDR3, as DNA: TGTGCCAGCTCACCAGCCCGGACAGGGATCGAAAAACTGTTTTTT.